A single sample is the source of the 11 T cell receptor beta chains below, sequenced in a study of blood T cell repertoires in COVID-19. The table came from immunoSEQ multiplex PCR; TCRdb's copy has only in-frame clones and leaves some out. This sample has about 230,000 clones, with roughly 80% found just once. The sample consisted of peripheral blood. These receptors came from a woman aged 45-65 years with acute or convalescent COVID-19.

The V call is TRBV4-3, the J call TRBJ2-2; 7 nucleotides match TRBD1. J gave up 1 base and V 4 bases, and 3 bases lay outside the gene matches. The CDR3 runs 15 residues. From germline, CDR1 is LGHNA and CDR2 YSLEER. The CDR3 DNA is TGCGCCAGCAGCCTCCGGGACAGGAACACCGGGGAGCTGTTTTTT. The encoded protein is CASSLRDRNTGELFF.

The V call is TRBV6-1, the J call TRBJ1-1, with 7 bases matching TRBD1. The V gene end was trimmed by 7 bases and the J gene end by 2 bases; junction bases not matched to a gene: 7. The CDR3 sequence is 14 residues long. CDR1 and CDR2 (germline): MNHNS, SASEGT. CDR3 protein: CASTHRGENTEAFF. As DNA, the CDR3 is TGTGCCAGCACCCACAGGGGAGAAAACACTGAAGCTTTCTTT.

The V and J genes are TRBV4-1 and TRBJ2-1, with 8 positions matching TRBD1. The CDR3 covers 15 residues. CDR1 MGHRA and CDR2 YSYEKL come from the germline V gene. Trimming cost V 4 bases and J 2 bases; bases outside gene matches: 4. The CDR3 here is CASSPPDRAYNEQFF. In DNA, the CDR3 is TGCGCCAGCAGCCCACCGGACAGGGCCTACAATGAGCAGTTCTTC.

This clone has a single count. The chain recombines TRBV5-1 with TRBJ2-5; 7 nucleotides align to TRBD1. The CDR3 consists of 14 residues. Germline CDR1 reads SGHRS; CDR2 reads YFSETQ. The V segment lost 5 bases and the J segment 1 base; nucleotides outside the gene matches: 5. CDR3 in amino acids: CASSIDRVQETQYF. The CDR3 nucleotides are TGCGCCAGCAGTATAGACAGGGTCCAAGAGACCCAGTACTTC. Complete variable domain (other parts from reference TRBV5-1 and TRBJ2-5): KAGVTQTPRYLIKTRGQQVTLSCSPISGHRSVSWYQQTPGQGLQFLFEYFSETQRNKGNFPGRFSGRQFSNSRSEMNVSTLELGDSALYLCASSIDRVQETQYFGPGTRLLVL.

V and J are TRBV5-4 and TRBJ2-5, with TRBD2 matching 15 bases. This CDR3 comprises 18 residues. Germline V lookup: CDR1 SGHNT, CDR2 YYREEE (reference sequence). J was trimmed by 0 bases and V by 3 bases; bases with no gene match: 6. In nucleotides, the CDR3 is TGTGCCAGCAGCTACGGGACTAGCGGGGGGACGTACCAAGAGACCCAGTACTTC. Protein sequence: CASSYGTSGGTYQETQYF.

The chain employs TRBV6-2 or TRBV6-3 and TRBJ2-1, with 8 bases fitting TRBD2. The V and J ends lost 6 bases and 4 bases, in that order; junction bases with no gene match: 8. The germline V gene encodes CDR1 MNHEY and CDR2 SVGEGT. This CDR3 is built from 15 residues. In DNA, the CDR3 is TGTGCCAGCAGCCCCACGGTAGCGGGGTACAATGAGCAGTTCTTC. This codes for CASSPTVAGYNEQFF.

The chain's CDR3 is CASSRGGTNTGELFF. CDR3 sequence (DNA): TGTGCCAGCTCACGCGGGGGCACGAACACCGGGGAGCTGTTTTTT. The chain combines TRBV18 with TRBJ2-2; TRBD2 might be the D (7 bases). This CDR3 contains 15 residues. Germline-derived CDR1 and CDR2 are KGHSH and LQKENI. Trimming took off 4 bases at V and 0 bases at J, with 9 bases between the two ends.

The chain recombines TRBV6-5 with TRBJ1-5; D perhaps matches TRBD1 (5 bases). The CDR3 sequence is 14 residues long. Trimming cost V 0 bases and J 8 bases, with 11 bases left between them. The germline gives CDR1 MNHEY, CDR2 SVGAGI. CDR3 sequence reads: CASSYSRRDEPQHF. CDR3 bases: TGTGCCAGCAGTTACTCGCGGAGGGACGAGCCCCAGCATTTT.

The gene calls are TRBV14 and TRBJ2-2, with D maybe TRBD2 (5 bases). The V end was cut by 2 bases, the J end by 6 bases, with 13 bases between. This CDR3 is 15 amino acids long. Germline V CDR1 and CDR2: SGHDN, FVKESK. In DNA, the CDR3 is TGTGCCAGCAGCCAACTGGGTTGGGGAGCCGGGGAGCTGTTTTTT. It codes for CASSQLGWGAGELFF.

This clone has more than one count but fewer than ten. The chain links TRBV6-1 to TRBJ1-5; D call uncertain. Germline values: CDR1 MNHNS, CDR2 SASEGT. Trimming removed 4 bases at V and 2 bases at J, with 18 bases between. This CDR3 comprises 17 residues. The CDR3 DNA sequence: TGTGCCAGCAGTGCTCTCAGCCTTGACGGAGGCAATCAGCCCCAGCATTTT. Translating gives CASSALSLDGGNQPQHF.

The V call is TRBV5-1, the J call TRBJ2-3, with D maybe TRBD1 (6 bases). The V and J ends lost 6 bases and 0 bases respectively, with 14 bases between them. The germline CDR1 and CDR2 sequences are SGHRS and YFSETQ. The CDR3 is 15 residues long. The CDR3 protein is CASKGDLLSTDTQYF. The DNA for the CDR3 is TGCGCCAGCAAGGGGGACCTCCTAAGCACAGATACGCAGTATTTT.